Reported below is one T cell receptor (beta chain). Its matching antigen is unknown. From germline, CDR1 is MNHEY and CDR2 SMNVEV (reference sequence). V was pared by 5 bases and J by 5 bases, with 16 bases between. The CDR3 sequence is 14 residues long. The source of the sample is a study of T cell responses to AZD1222 COVID-19 vaccine. The study, taken as a whole, reports: Only after the peak T cell response were repertoires sampled. Unmutated regions of variants are reportedly targeted by nearly half of spike-specific TCRs.

The data were produced by immunoSEQ multiplex PCR, yet TCRdb's version contains in-frame clones alone and is incomplete. This sample has about 89,000 clones, with roughly 89% found just once. The clonotype originates from an adult in good health. V usage is TRBV27 and J usage is TRBJ2-7; either TRBD1 or TRBD2 may fit D (5 bases each). Specimen: peripheral blood, collected on day 0 of MenACWY control vaccination. The CDR3 region is CASSPWAGTHEQYF. CDR3 DNA sequence: TGTGCCAGCAGTCCGTGGGCAGGGACCCACGAGCAGTACTTC.